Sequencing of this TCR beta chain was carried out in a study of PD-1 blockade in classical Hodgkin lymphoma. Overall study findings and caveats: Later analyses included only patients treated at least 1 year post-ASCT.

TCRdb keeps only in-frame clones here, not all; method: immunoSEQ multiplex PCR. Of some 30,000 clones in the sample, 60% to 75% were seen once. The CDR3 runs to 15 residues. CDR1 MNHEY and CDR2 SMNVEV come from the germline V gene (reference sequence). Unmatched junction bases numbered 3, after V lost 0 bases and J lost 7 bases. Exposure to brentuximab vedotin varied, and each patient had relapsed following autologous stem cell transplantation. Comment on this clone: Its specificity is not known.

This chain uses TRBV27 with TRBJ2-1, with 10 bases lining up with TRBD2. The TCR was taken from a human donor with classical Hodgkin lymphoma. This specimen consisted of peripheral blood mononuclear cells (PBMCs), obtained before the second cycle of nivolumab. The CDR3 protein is CASSLSSGRGNEQFF. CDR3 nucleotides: TGTGCCAGCAGTTTATCAAGCGGGAGGGGGAATGAGCAGTTCTTC.